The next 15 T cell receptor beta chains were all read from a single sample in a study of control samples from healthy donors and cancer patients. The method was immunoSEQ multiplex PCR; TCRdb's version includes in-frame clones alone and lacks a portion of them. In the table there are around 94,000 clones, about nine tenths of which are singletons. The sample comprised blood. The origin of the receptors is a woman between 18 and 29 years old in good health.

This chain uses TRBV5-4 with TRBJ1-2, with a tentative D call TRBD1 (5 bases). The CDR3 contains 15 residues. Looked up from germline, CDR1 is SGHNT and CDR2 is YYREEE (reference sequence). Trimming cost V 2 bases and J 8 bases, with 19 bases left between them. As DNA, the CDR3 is TGTGCCAGCAGCTTCCCTGATAAGGGGCGATCCGGCTACACCTTC. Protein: CASSFPDKGRSGYTF.

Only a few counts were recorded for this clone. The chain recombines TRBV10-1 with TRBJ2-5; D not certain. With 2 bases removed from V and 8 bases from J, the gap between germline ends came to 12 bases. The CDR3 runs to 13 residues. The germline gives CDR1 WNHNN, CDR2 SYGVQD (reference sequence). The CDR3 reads CASSEDDVRTQYF. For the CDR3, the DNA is TGCGCCAGCAGTGAGGATGATGTGAGAACCCAGTACTTC.

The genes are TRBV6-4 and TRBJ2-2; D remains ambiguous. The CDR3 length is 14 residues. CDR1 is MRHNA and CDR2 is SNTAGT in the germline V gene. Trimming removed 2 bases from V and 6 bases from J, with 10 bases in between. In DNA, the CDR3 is TGTGCCAGCAGTGACGGGTACGGAGCCGGGGAGCTGTTTTTT. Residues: CASSDGYGAGELFF.

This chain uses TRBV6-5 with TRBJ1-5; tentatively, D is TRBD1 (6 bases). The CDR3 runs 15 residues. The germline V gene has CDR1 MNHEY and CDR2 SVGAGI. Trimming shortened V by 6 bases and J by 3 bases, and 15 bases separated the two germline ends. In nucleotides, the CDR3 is TGTGCCAGCAGGGTGGACAGCTCCTTCAATCAGCCCCAGCATTTT. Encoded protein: CASRVDSSFNQPQHF.

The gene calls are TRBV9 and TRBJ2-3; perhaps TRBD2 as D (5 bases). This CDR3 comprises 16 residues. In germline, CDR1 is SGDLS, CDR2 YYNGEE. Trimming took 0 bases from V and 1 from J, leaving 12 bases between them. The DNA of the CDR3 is TGTGCCAGCAGCGTAGATCACGGGGTGGGCACAGATACGCAGTATTTT. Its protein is CASSVDHGVGTDTQYF.

CDR3 protein: CASSLDGGTTGYGYTF. In DNA, the CDR3 is TGCGCCAGCAGCTTGGATGGGGGTACTACCGGCTATGGCTACACCTTC. V usage is TRBV5-1 and J usage is TRBJ1-2; D might be TRBD1 (5 bases). Germline V CDR1 and CDR2: SGHRS, YFSETQ. The germline V and J ends were trimmed by 0 bases and 4 bases, with 16 bases remaining between them. This CDR3 has 16 amino acids.

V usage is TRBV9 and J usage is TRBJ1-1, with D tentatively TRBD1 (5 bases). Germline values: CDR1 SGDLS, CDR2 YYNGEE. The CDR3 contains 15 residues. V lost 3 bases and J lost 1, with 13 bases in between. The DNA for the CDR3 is TGTGCCAGCAGCGGGGGCGGGGCGGGGAACACTGAAGCTTTCTTT. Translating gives CASSGGGAGNTEAFF.

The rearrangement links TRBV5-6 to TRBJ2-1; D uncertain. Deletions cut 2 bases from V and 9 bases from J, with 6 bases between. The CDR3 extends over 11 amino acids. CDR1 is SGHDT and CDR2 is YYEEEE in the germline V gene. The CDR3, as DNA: TGTGCCAGCAGCTTTGTAAGTGAGCAGTTCTTC. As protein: CASSFVSEQFF.

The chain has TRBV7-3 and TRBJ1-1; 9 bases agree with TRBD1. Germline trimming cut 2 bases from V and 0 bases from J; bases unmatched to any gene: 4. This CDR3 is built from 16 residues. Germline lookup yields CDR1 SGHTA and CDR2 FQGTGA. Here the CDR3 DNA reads TGTGCCAGCAGCTTAGCCGACAGGGGGATGAACACTGAAGCTTTCTTT. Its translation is CASSLADRGMNTEAFF.

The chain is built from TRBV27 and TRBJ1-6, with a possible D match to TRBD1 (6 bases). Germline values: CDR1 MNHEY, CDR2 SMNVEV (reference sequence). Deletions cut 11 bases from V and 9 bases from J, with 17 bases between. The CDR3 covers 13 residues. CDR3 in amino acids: CAVREGGGSPLHF. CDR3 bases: TGTGCCGTTAGGGAGGGGGGAGGTTCACCCCTCCACTTT.

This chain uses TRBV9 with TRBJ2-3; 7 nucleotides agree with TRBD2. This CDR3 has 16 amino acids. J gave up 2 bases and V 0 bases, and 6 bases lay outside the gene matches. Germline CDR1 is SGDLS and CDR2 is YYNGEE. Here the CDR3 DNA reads TGTGCCAGCAGCGTAGTATCGGGGGGTAACACAGATACGCAGTATTTT. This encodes CASSVVSGGNTDTQYF.

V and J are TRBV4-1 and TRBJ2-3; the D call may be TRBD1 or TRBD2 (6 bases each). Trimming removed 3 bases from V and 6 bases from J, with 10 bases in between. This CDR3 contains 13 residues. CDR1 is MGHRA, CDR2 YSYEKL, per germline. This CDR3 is CASSQGGEDTQYF. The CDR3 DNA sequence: TGCGCCAGCAGCCAGGGGGGCGAGGATACGCAGTATTTT.

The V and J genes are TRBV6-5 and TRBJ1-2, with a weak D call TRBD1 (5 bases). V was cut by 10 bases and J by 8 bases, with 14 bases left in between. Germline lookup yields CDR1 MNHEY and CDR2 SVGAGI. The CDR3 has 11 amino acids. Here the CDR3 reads CATRGGKGYTF. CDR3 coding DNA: TGTGCCACCCGCGGGGGTAAGGGCTACACCTTC.

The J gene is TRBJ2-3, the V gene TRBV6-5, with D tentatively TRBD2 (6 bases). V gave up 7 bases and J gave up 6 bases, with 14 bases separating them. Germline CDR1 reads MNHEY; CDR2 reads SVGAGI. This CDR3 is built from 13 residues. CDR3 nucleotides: TGTGCCAGCACTACGGGGCGGGGTGATACGCAGTATTTT. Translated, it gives CASTTGRGDTQYF.

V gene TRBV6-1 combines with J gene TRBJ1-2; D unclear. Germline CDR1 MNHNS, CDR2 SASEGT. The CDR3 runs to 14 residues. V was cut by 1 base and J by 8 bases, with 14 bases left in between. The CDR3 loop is CASSEDVAGGGYTF. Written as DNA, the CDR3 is TGTGCCAGCAGTGAAGACGTAGCGGGAGGGGGCTACACCTTC.